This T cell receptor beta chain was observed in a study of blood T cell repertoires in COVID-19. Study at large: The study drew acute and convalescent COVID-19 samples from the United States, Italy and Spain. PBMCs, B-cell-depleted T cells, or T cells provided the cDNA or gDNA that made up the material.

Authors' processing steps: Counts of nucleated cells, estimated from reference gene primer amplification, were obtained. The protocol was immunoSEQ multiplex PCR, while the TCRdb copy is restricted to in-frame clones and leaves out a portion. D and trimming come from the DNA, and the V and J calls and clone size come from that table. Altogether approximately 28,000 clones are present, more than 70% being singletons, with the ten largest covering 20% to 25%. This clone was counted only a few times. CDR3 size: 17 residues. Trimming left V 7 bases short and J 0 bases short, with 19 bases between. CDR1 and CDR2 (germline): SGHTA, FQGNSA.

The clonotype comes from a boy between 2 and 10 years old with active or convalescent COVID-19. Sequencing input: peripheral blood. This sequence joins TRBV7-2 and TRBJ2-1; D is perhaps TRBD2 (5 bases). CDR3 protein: CASTSVVGRSSYNEQFF. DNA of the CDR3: TGTGCCAGCACCTCCGTGGTGGGGAGAAGCTCCTACAATGAGCAGTTCTTC.